This TCR beta chain appears in the sequencing data of a study of T cell changes during pregnancy in multiple sclerosis. The repertoire was sequenced with immunoSEQ multiplex PCR; TCRdb's copy has only in-frame clones and lacks some. Altogether tens of thousands of clones are present, roughly 88% being singletons, with the ten largest covering 3.5% to 5.5%. V shed 0 bases and J 7 bases; nucleotides not matched to a gene: 14. The CDR3 covers 18 residues. CDR1 SGHNT and CDR2 YYREEE come from the germline V gene (reference sequence). The rearrangement links TRBV5-4 to TRBJ2-1, with 9 bases aligning to TRBD2. The material sequenced was peripheral blood, taken in the second trimester of pregnancy. This receptor was identified in a female donor in good health, enrolled as a control in a pregnancy study. Here the CDR3 DNA reads TGTGCCAGCAGCTTGGGTCTCTTAGGGCGGGGGGGCGGTAATGAGCAGTTCTTC. Its protein product is CASSLGLLGRGGGNEQFF.